This paragraph covers one TCR beta chain sequence. The sample belongs to a study of blood T cell repertoires in COVID-19. The V gene end was trimmed by 0 bases and the J gene end by 6 bases; junction bases not matched to a gene: 12. Germline-derived CDR1 and CDR2 are SGHRS and YFSETQ. The CDR3 totals 17 residues. Some clones are missing from TCRdb's copy, which holds only in-frame ones; the method was immunoSEQ multiplex PCR. The sample has about 110,000 clones, around four fifths seen once. This TCR came from a woman in her sixties with acute or convalescent COVID-19. The chain carries TRBV5-1 and TRBJ1-5; 7 bases match TRBD1. Sequenced material: peripheral blood. CDR3 DNA sequence: TGCGCCAGCAGCTTGGCCCCGTTGACAGGGTCTGGTCAGCCCCAGCATTTT. It encodes CASSLAPLTGSGQPQHF.